This TCR beta chain comes out of a study of regulatory T cells in long-lasting Graves disease. Regarding time point: persistent/refractory GD, antithyroid drugs over 5 years with positive TRAb. RNA extracted from PBMCs served as the sequencing template. It was by American Thyroid Association guidelines that Graves' disease was diagnosed. Peripheral blood, at around 8.8 milliliters, went into EDTA tubes. The TCR beta library used iRepertoire HTBI primers with Arm-PCR amplification of CDR3. Per the authors' pipeline: Across samples, 50 to 65 TRBV and some 13 TRBJ segments were found. TCRdb passed the multiplex PCR reads through MiXCR, listing each CDR3 protein once. In this record, the V and J calls reflect TCRdb's handling and not the investigators' own analysis. The sample includes some 440,000 distinct CDR3 sequences, less than 25% of them seen just once. The sample in question was peripheral blood mononuclear cells (PBMCs), obtained when the disease was refractory, from a patient treated with antithyroid drugs. This TCR was sampled from a female donor with Graves disease.

The CDR3 region is CASSLGSAEQYF. In DNA, the CDR3 is TGTGCCAGCAGCTTGGGTTCAGCCGAGCAGTACTTC. This chain links TRBV5-5 with TRBJ2-7; D ambiguous. V lost 0 bases, J lost 6 bases, and 7 bases lay in between. The CDR3 is made up of 12 amino acids. Germline CDR1 is SGHKS and CDR2 is YYEKEE (reference sequence).